This T cell receptor (beta chain) is from a study of identical twins. Study findings and constraints: Memory repertoires showed no such pattern, whereas abundant cord blood beta clonotypes carried fewer insertions.

This clonotype appeared many times. Its specificity is not known. In every case, the donor was a healthy Caucasian. The CDR3 totals 14 residues. Trimming removed 4 bases from V and 2 bases from J; junction bases left unmatched: 5. Germline V CDR1 and CDR2: LGHNA, YNFKEQ. TCRdb redid the calling of the 5' RACE reads with MiXCR, one entry per CDR3 protein. The repertoire holds a few hundred thousand distinct CDR3 sequences, with approximately 8.3% as singletons. These data also featured in a second study, about yellow fever vaccine responses in identical twins. That source adds: Twins' vaccine T cell response reportedly gave the appearance of partial convergence and partial personalization.

This TCR came from a young woman in good health. Specimen: CD8+ T cells sorted from blood. The chain is built from TRBV4-2 and TRBJ2-7, with 7 nucleotides matching TRBD1. The CDR3 spells CASSLGQETYEQYF. The CDR3, as DNA: TGTGCCAGCAGCCTCGGACAGGAGACCTACGAGCAGTACTTC.